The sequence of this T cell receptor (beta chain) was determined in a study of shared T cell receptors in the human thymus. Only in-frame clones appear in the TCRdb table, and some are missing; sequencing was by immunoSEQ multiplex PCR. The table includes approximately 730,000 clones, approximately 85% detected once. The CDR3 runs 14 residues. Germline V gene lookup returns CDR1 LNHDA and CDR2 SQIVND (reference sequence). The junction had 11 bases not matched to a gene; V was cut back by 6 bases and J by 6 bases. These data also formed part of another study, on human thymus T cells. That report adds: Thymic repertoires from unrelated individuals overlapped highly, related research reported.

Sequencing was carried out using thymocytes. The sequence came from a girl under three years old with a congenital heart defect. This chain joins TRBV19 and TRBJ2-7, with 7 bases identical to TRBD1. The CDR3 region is CASSLRQGRGEQYF. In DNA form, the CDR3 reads TGTGCCAGTAGCCTAAGACAGGGCCGGGGCGAGCAGTACTTC.